The rows below give T cell receptor beta chains drawn from one sample of a study of cytomegalovirus exposure and HLA in healthy donors. TCRdb's copy holds only in-frame clones and misses some; the assay was immunoSEQ multiplex PCR. This sample has a few hundred thousand clones, with about nine tenths found just once. The sequencing input was PBMCs. These receptors were obtained from a woman aged 18-29 years in good health and CMV-seronegative. CDR3s include the opening cysteine and the closing phenylalanine or tryptophan. A D gene is named only where the DNA matches it firmly. Clone size is stated in some rows and not others, as once, few, many or a class when expanded.

clone size	V gene	CDR3 length	J gene	D gene	CDR3 protein	CDR3 DNA
.	TRBV7-2	16	TRBJ2-2	.	CASSSHGGTNTGELFF	TGTGCCAGCAGCTCCCACGGGGGTACGAACACCGGGGAGCTGTTTTTT
.	TRBV5-1	16	TRBJ1-1	.	CASSLVTGLGLAEAFF	TGCGCCAGCAGCTTGGTCACAGGGCTCGGTTTAGCTGAAGCTTTCTTT
.	TRBV28	16	TRBJ1-6	.	CASSLLGAGLSSPLHF	TGTGCCAGCAGTTTGTTGGGCGCAGGGTTGAGTTCACCCCTCCACTTT
.	TRBV6-1	13	TRBJ2-1	.	CASSPRVYNEQFF	TGTGCCAGCAGTCCCCGGGTGTACAATGAGCAGTTCTTC
.	TRBV18	16	TRBJ2-7	TRBD2	CASSLRTSGSVDEQYF	TGTGCCAGCTCACTAAGGACTAGCGGGAGTGTCGACGAGCAGTACTTC
.	TRBV30	14	TRBJ2-2	TRBD1	CAWSVTGVAGELFF	TGTGCCTGGAGTGTGACAGGGGTAGCCGGGGAGCTGTTTTTT
.	TRBV12-5	18	TRBJ2-1	TRBD2	CASGLGLAGRGSYNEQFF	TGTGCTAGTGGTTTGGGACTAGCGGGGAGGGGCTCCTACAATGAGCAGTTCTTC
.	TRBV5-1	13	TRBJ2-5	TRBD2	CASSFAGGETQYF	TGCGCCAGCAGCTTTGCGGGAGGAGAGACCCAGTACTTC
.	TRBV29-1	15	TRBJ2-1	TRBD2	CSAPTSGRAHNEQFF	TGCAGCGCCCCGACTAGCGGGAGGGCCCACAATGAGCAGTTCTTC
.	TRBV2	16	TRBJ1-5	TRBD1	CASSHDRQGGSQPQHF	TGTGCCAGCAGTCACGATCGACAGGGGGGCAGCCAGCCCCAGCATTTT
.	TRBV4-1	17	TRBJ1-5	TRBD1	CASSRLAGTGVSQPQHF	TGCGCCAGCAGCCGCTTAGCCGGGACAGGGGTAAGTCAGCCCCAGCATTTT
few	TRBV6-1	14	TRBJ1-2	.	CASSERQEFYGYTF	TGTGCCAGCAGTGAGAGACAGGAATTCTATGGCTACACCTTC
once	TRBV7-2	14	TRBJ1-2	TRBD1	CASSLRQGNYGYTF	TGTGCCAGCAGCTTAAGACAGGGGAACTATGGCTACACCTTC
.	TRBV11-2	12	TRBJ1-1	.	CASANDGTEAFF	TGTGCCAGCGCGAACGATGGCACTGAAGCTTTCTTT
.	TRBV6-5	16	TRBJ1-2	TRBD1	CASSYFDRGPAYGYTF	TGTGCCAGCAGTTACTTTGACAGGGGGCCTGCCTATGGCTACACCTTC
.	TRBV30	14	TRBJ1-2	.	CAWSGVDYAYGYTF	TGTGCCTGGAGTGGTGTGGACTATGCCTATGGCTACACCTTC
.	TRBV6-6	12	TRBJ2-1	.	CASSPERDEQFF	TGTGCCAGCAGTCCCGAGAGGGATGAGCAGTTCTTC
once	TRBV6-5	16	TRBJ2-1	TRBD2	CASSYESSGSLNEQFF	TGTGCCAGCAGTTACGAGAGTAGCGGGAGTTTAAATGAGCAGTTCTTC
.	TRBV14	15	TRBJ1-4	TRBD1	CASSQHRGTTEKLFF	TGTGCCAGCAGCCAACACAGGGGGACTACAGAAAAACTGTTTTTT
few	TRBV15	14	TRBJ1-5	.	CATSWGRGNQPQHF	TGTGCCACCAGCTGGGGGAGGGGCAATCAGCCCCAGCATTTT
.	TRBV6-5	15	TRBJ2-1	TRBD2	CASSWRAGGSNEQFF	TGTGCCAGCAGTTGGAGAGCGGGAGGCAGTAATGAGCAGTTCTTC
.	TRBV7-9	15	TRBJ2-3	TRBD2	CASSLASGSTDTQYF	TGTGCCAGCAGCTTAGCCAGCGGGAGTACAGATACGCAGTATTTT
once	TRBV5-6	13	TRBJ1-1	.	CASSLVVNTEAFF	TGTGCCAGCAGCTTGGTAGTAAACACTGAAGCTTTCTTT
.	TRBV27	14	TRBJ1-5	TRBD1	CASSAFRGRQPQHF	TGTGCCAGCAGTGCCTTCAGGGGGCGACAGCCCCAGCATTTT
.	TRBV4-1	16	TRBJ2-3	TRBD2	CASSQYSGRSTDTQYF	TGCGCCAGCAGCCAGTATAGCGGGCGTTCCACAGATACGCAGTATTTT
.	TRBV28	17	TRBJ2-3	.	CASSLPPRRQGGDTQYF	TGTGCCAGCAGTTTACCACCCCGGCGGCAGGGGGGAGATACGCAGTATTTT
.	TRBV27	14	TRBJ2-1	.	CASSGATSYNEQFF	TGTGCCAGCAGTGGGGCTACTTCCTACAATGAGCAGTTCTTC
few	TRBV7-6	12	TRBJ2-1	.	CASSFPGNEQFF	TGTGCCAGCAGCTTTCCCGGGAATGAGCAGTTCTTC
.	TRBV6-6	14	TRBJ1-2	.	CASSYLADTNGYTF	TGTGCCAGCAGTTACTTGGCGGACACTAATGGCTACACCTTC
.	TRBV7-9	17	TRBJ1-6	.	CASSFLPGATHNSPLHF	TGTGCCAGCAGCTTCTTGCCAGGGGCCACCCATAATTCACCCCTCCACTTT
.	TRBV18	14	TRBJ1-1	TRBD1	CASSPTGAETEAFF	TGTGCCAGCTCACCTACAGGGGCTGAAACTGAAGCTTTCTTT
.	TRBV7-3	15	TRBJ1-3	.	CASSPTGRAGNTIYF	TGTGCCAGCAGCCCAACTGGCAGGGCTGGAAACACCATATATTTT
.	TRBV5-1	19	TRBJ2-1	TRBD2	CASSLAGTSGRIPYNEQFF	TGCGCCAGCAGCTTGGCGGGGACTAGCGGGAGAATCCCCTACAATGAGCAGTTCTTC
.	TRBV9	16	TRBJ2-1	TRBD2	CASSVGSGLAYNEQFF	TGTGCCAGCAGCGTAGGCTCGGGACTAGCATACAATGAGCAGTTCTTC
.	TRBV6-1	16	TRBJ2-1	TRBD2	CASSGNSGGGHNEQFF	TGTGCCAGCAGTGGGAATAGCGGGGGAGGCCACAATGAGCAGTTCTTC
.	TRBV6-1	14	TRBJ1-5	TRBD1	CAAGRDRGNQPQHF	TGTGCCGCGGGGAGGGACAGGGGAAATCAGCCCCAGCATTTT
.	TRBV19	16	TRBJ1-5	TRBD1	CASSRDRGPGNQPQHF	TGTGCCAGTAGTAGAGACAGGGGGCCCGGCAATCAGCCCCAGCATTTT
.	TRBV11-2	15	TRBJ2-7	TRBD2	CASSRAGLASYEQYF	TGTGCCAGCAGCCGGGCGGGACTAGCCTCCTACGAGCAGTACTTC
.	TRBV4-2	14	TRBJ1-5	.	CASSQDRGNQPQHF	TGTGCCAGCAGCCAAGATCGGGGAAATCAGCCCCAGCATTTT
.	TRBV27	15	TRBJ1-2	TRBD1	CASSSLTGTGGGYTF	TGTGCCAGCAGTTCATTAACCGGGACAGGGGGTGGCTACACCTTC
.	TRBV28	12	TRBJ1-6	.	CASKEANSPLHF	TGTGCCAGCAAAGAGGCCAATTCACCCCTCCACTTT
.	TRBV19	15	TRBJ1-5	.	CASRWGTNSNQPQHF	TGTGCCAGTCGTTGGGGGACAAATAGCAATCAGCCCCAGCATTTT
.	TRBV7-8	16	TRBJ2-3	TRBD2	CASSFQAGGPADTQYF	TGTGCCAGCAGCTTTCAAGCGGGAGGGCCGGCAGATACGCAGTATTTT
.	TRBV5-1	16	TRBJ2-3	TRBD2	CASSPIAGGLTDTQYF	TGCGCCAGCAGCCCTATAGCGGGAGGGCTTACAGATACGCAGTATTTT
.	TRBV6-1	15	TRBJ1-4	.	CASSEAPDRSEKLFF	TGTGCCAGCAGTGAAGCGCCTGACAGGAGTGAAAAACTGTTTTTT
once	TRBV27	16	TRBJ1-4	.	CASSPRGIATNEKLFF	TGTGCCAGCAGTCCCCGGGGAATCGCAACTAATGAAAAACTGTTTTTT
.	TRBV5-4	14	TRBJ1-2	.	CASSSAFQTAGYTF	TGTGCCAGCAGCTCGGCTTTCCAGACAGCTGGCTACACCTTC
.	TRBV30	14	TRBJ1-1	.	CASNGPGIFTEAFF	TGTGCCTCCAACGGCCCAGGGATCTTCACTGAAGCTTTCTTT
.	TRBV18	15	TRBJ2-1	TRBD2	CASSPQSGRSNEQFF	TGTGCCAGCTCACCACAGAGCGGGAGGTCCAATGAGCAGTTCTTC
.	TRBV5-6	14	TRBJ2-2	.	CASSVGLNTGELFF	TGTGCCAGCAGCGTCGGACTTAACACCGGGGAGCTGTTTTTT
.	TRBV30	10	TRBJ1-2	.	CALAGHGYTF	TGTGCCCTAGCGGGCCATGGCTACACCTTC
.	TRBV27	23	TRBJ2-1	TRBD1	CASSLRGFFGTGGPISPDNEQFF	TGTGCCAGCAGTTTAAGGGGGTTTTTTGGGACAGGGGGTCCTATCTCCCCAGACAATGAGCAGTTCTTC
few	TRBV18	15	TRBJ1-2	.	CASSPLDRLNYGYTF	TGTGCCAGCTCACCTTTGGACAGACTTAACTATGGCTACACCTTC
once	TRBV6-6	13	TRBJ1-2	.	CASSYSTRYGYTF	TGTGCCAGCAGTTACTCGACACGGTATGGCTACACCTTC
.	TRBV2	14	TRBJ2-7	.	CASSESVGGYEQYF	TGTGCCAGCAGTGAATCCGTAGGCGGATACGAGCAGTACTTC
.	TRBV28	17	TRBJ2-5	.	CASSFRMIRWAQETQYF	TGTGCCAGCAGTTTTCGCATGATCCGTTGGGCCCAAGAGACCCAGTACTTC
.	TRBV9	16	TRBJ2-5	.	CASSARREPKRETQYF	TGTGCCAGCAGCGCCCGTAGGGAGCCGAAGCGGGAGACCCAGTACTTC
.	TRBV2	15	TRBJ2-1	TRBD1	CASSYYRGRQSEQFF	TGTGCCAGCAGTTACTACAGGGGGCGTCAGAGTGAGCAGTTCTTC
once	TRBV2	15	TRBJ2-1	.	CASSRDSGSYNEQFF	TGTGCCAGCAGTCGGGACTCAGGCTCCTACAATGAGCAGTTCTTC
.	TRBV2	13	TRBJ2-1	.	CASIVLALNEQFF	TGTGCCAGCATAGTCCTAGCCCTAAATGAGCAGTTCTTC